The clone carrying this TCR beta chain was counted ten times or more. No antigen is known for it. A single record per CDR3 protein comes from TCRdb applying MiXCR to the reads. Found here are about 200,000 distinct CDR3 sequences, about a tenth of them singletons; the top ten hold about 4.6%. The ends were cut back, 0 bases at V and 5 bases at J, with 9 bases in the middle. Germline CDR1 and CDR2: SGHRS and YFSETQ. The CDR3 covers 13 residues. The entry originates in a study of T cell repertoires in cytomegalovirus infection. Whole-study results and caveats: It was HLA-C-restricted CMV-specific TCR beta clonotypes that dominated the response ex vivo.

The chain employs TRBV5-1 and TRBJ2-7, with D possibly being TRBD2 (5 bases). This clonotype was obtained from a human donor in good health (CMV status not recorded). Some clones in this sample may be carry-over from other donors' samples. Sequencing used PBMCs. The CDR3 bases are TGCGCCAGCAGCTTGGCCGGGATCAACGAGCAGTACTTC. This gives the protein CASSLAGINEQYF.